The 2 T cell receptor beta chains listed next were all sequenced from one sample in a study of Tregs in tolerant kidney transplant recipients. Generated by immunoSEQ multiplex PCR, the TCRdb table keeps only in-frame clones and is missing some. Of about 110,000 clones in the sample, nearly 90% are singletons; the top ten hold nearly 0.35%. The sequencing here drew on CD4+ T cells from blood, taken before the transplant. The receptors were sampled from a human donor who received a combined kidney and bone marrow transplant.

The genes are TRBV19 and TRBJ1-5, with D possibly matching TRBD1 (5 bases). Per germline, CDR1 LNHDA and CDR2 SQIVND (reference sequence). V was clipped by 0 bases and J by 6 bases, with 9 bases between them. The CDR3 is made up of 14 amino acids. CDR3: CASSIDGGFQPQHF. The CDR3 DNA sequence: TGTGCCAGTAGTATAGACGGGGGTTTTCAGCCCCAGCATTTT.

This clone was counted a few times. The chain links TRBV5-1 to TRBJ1-3; the D is unclear. CDR3 length equals 14 residues. CDR1 SGHRS and CDR2 YFSETQ come from the germline V gene. The ends were cut back, 1 base at V and 9 bases at J, with 14 bases in the middle. The CDR3 DNA is TGCGCCAGCAGCTTGACCCAGGTCTCAGGCACCATATATTTT. This translates into CASSLTQVSGTIYF.